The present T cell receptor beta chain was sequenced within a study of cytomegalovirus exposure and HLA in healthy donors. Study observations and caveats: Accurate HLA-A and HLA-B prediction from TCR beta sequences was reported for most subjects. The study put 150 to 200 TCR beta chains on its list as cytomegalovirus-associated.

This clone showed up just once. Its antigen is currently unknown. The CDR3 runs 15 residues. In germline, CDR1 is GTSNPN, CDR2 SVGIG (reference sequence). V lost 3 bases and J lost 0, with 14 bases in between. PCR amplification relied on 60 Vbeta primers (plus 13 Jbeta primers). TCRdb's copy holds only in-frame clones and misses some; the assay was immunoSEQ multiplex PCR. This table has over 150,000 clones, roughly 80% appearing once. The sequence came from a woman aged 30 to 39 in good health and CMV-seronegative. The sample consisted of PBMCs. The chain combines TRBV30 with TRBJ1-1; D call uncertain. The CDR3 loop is CAWRPSGTLNTEAFF. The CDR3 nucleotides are TGTGCCTGGAGACCCTCAGGCACCTTGAACACTGAAGCTTTCTTT.